This T cell receptor (beta chain) was found in a study of Ad26.COV2.S vaccination and SARS-CoV-2 variants. Findings and limits, study-wide: Analyses of TCR breadth and depth may have underestimated total T cell responses. Reportedly, after vaccination the spike-specific CD8+ and CD4+ T cell responses displayed substantial breadth. Vaccine and placebo groups showed comparable non-spike TCR breadth.

With V trimmed by 3 bases and J by 3 bases, 6 bases remained unmatched. The CDR3 runs to 15 residues. Germline CDR1 and CDR2: SNHLY and FYNNEI. About this clone: The target antigen is unknown.

Treatment reported: 15 to 20 received Ad26.COV2.S at low or high dose, single or two shots; about five received placebo; per-sample allocation not given. Samples analyzed were those drawn on day 63 after the first vaccine or placebo injection. An Ad26 vector was used to express Wuhan-strain SARS-CoV-2 spike as the vaccine. Generated by immunoSEQ multiplex PCR, the TCRdb table keeps only in-frame clones and is missing some. Here the sample spans about 370,000 clones, approximately 90% being singletons. Sequencing was performed on peripheral blood, taken in a trial of Ad26.COV2.S vaccine versus placebo. The clonotype was recovered from a person between 18 and 59 years old who received the Ad26.COV2.S COVID-19 vaccine or a placebo. The chain links TRBV2 to TRBJ2-3; 7 nucleotides agree with TRBD2. CDR3 in amino acids: CASSDGWGGTDTQYF. For the CDR3, the DNA is TGTGCCAGCAGTGATGGTTGGGGGGGGACAGATACGCAGTATTTT. Full variable domain (remainder filled in from reference TRBV2 and TRBJ2-3): EPEVTQTPSHQVTQMGQEVILRCVPISNHLYFYWYRQILGQKVEFLVSFYNNEISEKSEIFDDQFSVERPDGSNFTLKIRSTKLEDSAMYFCASSDGWGGTDTQYFGPGTRLTVL.